A selection of T cell receptor beta chains follows, all from one sample in a study of T-cell reconstitution after alpha-beta-depleted transplantation in children. TCRdb independently ran MiXCR on the PCR reads; one entry per CDR3 protein. The table includes 200,000 to 300,000 distinct CDR3 sequences, roughly a quarter detected once. This specimen consisted of PBMCs, mostly from graft donor cells, obtained 360 days after TCRalphabeta/CD19-depleted stem cell transplant. These receptors were collected from a female patient aged 2 to 10 who had a stem cell transplant for congenital amegakaryocytic thrombocytopenia, so the T cells may come from the graft donor. CDR3s include the opening cysteine and the closing phenylalanine or tryptophan. D genes are given only for firm matches. Some rows have no size entry. The others give once, few or many, or a class for an expanded clone.

J gene: TRBJ1-4
CDR3 length: 15
clone size: few
D gene: -
V gene: TRBV20-1
CDR3 DNA: TGCAGTGCTAGAGATCGCGGCAGGGAAGGTGAAAAACTGTTTTTT
CDR3 protein: CSARDRGREGEKLFF

J gene: TRBJ2-6
CDR3 length: 17
clone size: -
D gene: -
V gene: TRBV15
CDR3 DNA: TGTGCCACCAGCAGAGATCTTGTGGCCTCTGGGGCCAACGTCCTGACTTTC
CDR3 protein: CATSRDLVASGANVLTF

J gene: TRBJ1-2
CDR3 length: 14
clone size: -
D gene: -
V gene: TRBV12-3/TRBV12-4
CDR3 DNA: TGTGCCAGCAAACCGGGTTCACCTGGCTATGGCTACACCTTC
CDR3 protein: CASKPGSPGYGYTF

J gene: TRBJ1-4
CDR3 length: 14
clone size: -
D gene: -
V gene: TRBV20-1
CDR3 DNA: TGCAGTGCTAGGGGACCTCAGATTAATGAAAAACTGTTTTTT
CDR3 protein: CSARGPQINEKLFF

J gene: TRBJ2-1
CDR3 length: 12
clone size: -
D gene: -
V gene: TRBV6-2/TRBV6-3
CDR3 DNA: TGTGCCTCCCGGGCCCTAGCCAATGAGCAGTTCTTC
CDR3 protein: CASRALANEQFF

J gene: TRBJ2-1
CDR3 length: 12
clone size: few
D gene: -
V gene: TRBV30
CDR3 DNA: TGTGCCTGGACGACAGGCTACAATGAGCAGTTCTTC
CDR3 protein: CAWTTGYNEQFF

J gene: TRBJ2-3
CDR3 length: 13
clone size: -
D gene: -
V gene: TRBV7-9
CDR3 DNA: TGTGCCAGCTCGGGCGGAGGCACAGATACGCAGTATTTT
CDR3 protein: CASSGGGTDTQYF

J gene: TRBJ2-6
CDR3 length: 16
clone size: few
D gene: -
V gene: TRBV5-1
CDR3 DNA: TGCGCCAGCAGCTTGGCCACAGCCGCTGGGGCCAACGTCCTGACTTTC
CDR3 protein: CASSLATAAGANVLTF

J gene: TRBJ2-6
CDR3 length: 17
clone size: few
D gene: -
V gene: TRBV6-2/TRBV6-3
CDR3 DNA: TGTGCCAGCAGTCCGTGGACCCACCGATCTGGGGCCAACGTCCTGACTTTC
CDR3 protein: CASSPWTHRSGANVLTF

J gene: TRBJ1-3
CDR3 length: 13
clone size: -
D gene: -
V gene: TRBV6-6
CDR3 DNA: TGTGCCAGCACCCACGTGCTTGGAAACACCATATATTTT
CDR3 protein: CASTHVLGNTIYF

J gene: TRBJ1-1
CDR3 length: 14
clone size: -
D gene: -
V gene: TRBV5-5
CDR3 DNA: TGTGCCAGCAGCGATCTCTTGGGAGCCTTTGAAGCTTTCTTT
CDR3 protein: CASSDLLGAFEAFF

J gene: TRBJ2-1
CDR3 length: 16
clone size: -
D gene: -
V gene: TRBV7-9
CDR3 DNA: TGTGCCAGCAGCCGACTAGGTTCTAGCTCCTACAATGAGCAGTTCTTC
CDR3 protein: CASSRLGSSSYNEQFF

J gene: TRBJ2-2
CDR3 length: 16
clone size: -
D gene: TRBD1
V gene: TRBV7-9
CDR3 DNA: TGTGCCAGCAGATCTTGGACAGGCCCGGGGACCGGGGAGCTGTTTTTT
CDR3 protein: CASRSWTGPGTGELFF

J gene: TRBJ2-7
CDR3 length: 14
clone size: many
D gene: -
V gene: TRBV14
CDR3 DNA: TGTGCCAGCAGACGGACAGCCGGGTCCTACGAGCAGTACTTC
CDR3 protein: CASRRTAGSYEQYF